The 3 T cell receptor beta chains below come from one sample, sequenced in a study of blood T cell repertoires in COVID-19. Only in-frame clones appear in the TCRdb table, and some are missing; sequencing was by immunoSEQ multiplex PCR. The sample has about 380,000 clones; around 85% are singletons. Sequenced: peripheral blood. The receptors here all came from a young woman with acute or convalescent COVID-19.

The chain has TRBV5-8 and TRBJ1-5; TRBD1 matches 9 bases. The V segment lost 4 bases and the J segment 5 bases; nucleotides outside the gene matches: 10. Per germline, CDR1 SGHTS and CDR2 YDEGEE. The CDR3 covers 16 residues. This chain's CDR3 is CASSARTGQGYQPQHF. In DNA form, the CDR3 reads TGTGCCAGCAGCGCTCGAACCGGACAGGGGTATCAGCCCCAGCATTTT.

The rearrangement links TRBV11-2 to TRBJ1-1; D is unresolved. From germline, CDR1 is SGHAT and CDR2 FQNNGV. The CDR3 loop spans 12 amino acids. V lost 3 bases to trimming and J lost 6 bases, with 8 bases between them. CDR3 sequence reads: CASSLMRAEAFF. The CDR3 DNA is TGTGCCAGCAGCTTGATGAGGGCTGAAGCTTTCTTT.

This chain uses TRBV19 with TRBJ2-1; tentative D call: TRBD2 (6 bases). V was shortened by 9 bases and J by 8 bases, with 17 bases between the two germline ends. Germline CDR1 reads LNHDA; CDR2 reads SQIVND (reference sequence). The CDR3 runs to 13 residues. As DNA, the CDR3 is TGTGCCAGCTCACTAGCTCTGTGGGATGAGCAGTTCTTC. It is translated as CASSLALWDEQFF.